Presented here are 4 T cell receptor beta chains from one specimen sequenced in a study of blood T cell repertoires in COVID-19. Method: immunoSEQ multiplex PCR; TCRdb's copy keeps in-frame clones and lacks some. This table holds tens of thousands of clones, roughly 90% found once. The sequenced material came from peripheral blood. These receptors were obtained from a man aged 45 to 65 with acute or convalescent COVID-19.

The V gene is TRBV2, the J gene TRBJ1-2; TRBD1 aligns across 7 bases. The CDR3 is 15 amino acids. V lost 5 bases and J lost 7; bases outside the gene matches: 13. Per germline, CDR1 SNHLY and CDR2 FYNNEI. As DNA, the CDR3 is TGTGCCAGCAGTTTTAGACAGGGCCACAACACTGGCTACACCTTC. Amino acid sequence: CASSFRQGHNTGYTF.

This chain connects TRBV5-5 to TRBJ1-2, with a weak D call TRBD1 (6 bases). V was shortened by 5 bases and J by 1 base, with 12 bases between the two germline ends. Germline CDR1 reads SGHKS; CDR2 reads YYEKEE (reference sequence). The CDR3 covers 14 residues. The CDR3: CASSGTPNNYGYTF. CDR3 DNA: TGTGCCAGCAGTGGGACACCAAATAACTATGGCTACACCTTC. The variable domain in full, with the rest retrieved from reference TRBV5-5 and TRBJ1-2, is DAGVTQSPTHLIKTRGQQVTLRCSPISGHKSVSWYQQVLGQGPQFIFQYYEKEERGRGNFPDRFSARQFPNYSSELNVNALLLGDSALYLCASSGTPNNYGYTFGSGTRLTVV.

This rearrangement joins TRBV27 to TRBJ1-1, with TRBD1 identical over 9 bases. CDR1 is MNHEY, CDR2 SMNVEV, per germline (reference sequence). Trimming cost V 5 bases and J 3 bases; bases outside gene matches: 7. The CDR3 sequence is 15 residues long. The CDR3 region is CASSQGQGRDTEAFF. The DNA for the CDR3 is TGTGCCAGCAGTCAAGGACAGGGGCGTGACACTGAAGCTTTCTTT.

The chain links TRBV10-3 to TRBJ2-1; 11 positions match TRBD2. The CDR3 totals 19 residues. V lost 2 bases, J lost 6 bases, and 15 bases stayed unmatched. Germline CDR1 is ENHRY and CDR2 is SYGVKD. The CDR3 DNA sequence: TGTGCCATCAGTGAGAGAGGTGAGGTTGGGACTAGCGGCCCCAATGAGCAGTTCTTC. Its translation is CAISERGEVGTSGPNEQFF.